The 2 T cell receptor beta chains given below trace back to one sample, sequenced in a study of cytomegalovirus exposure and HLA in healthy donors (dated by TCRdb to about 2017). The library was prepared using the immunoSEQ multiplex PCR assay. For the multiplex PCR, a mixture combining 60 forward primers for TCR Vbeta segments and 13 reverse primers for TCR Jbeta segments was used. TCRdb limited this immuneACCESS table to in-frame rearrangements with V and J called. A share of clones is missing; checked studies link under half to unresolved V genes, and the rest is unexplained. The sample table holds about 180,000 clones, of which around 82% were seen once. The ten largest account for about 2.5% of the sample. Sequencing input: PBMCs. The source of these receptors is a woman aged 30 to 39 in good health and CMV-seropositive.

The genes are TRBV6-4 and TRBJ2-2, with 7 bases that match TRBD1. The CDR3 has 14 residues. V gave up 3 bases and J gave up 4 bases; unmatched junction bases: 2. The germline gives CDR1 MRHNA, CDR2 SNTAGT. Here the CDR3 reads CASSEGQSTGELFF. CDR3 DNA sequence: TGTGCCAGCAGTGAGGGACAGTCCACCGGGGAGCTGTTTTTT.

The sample holds a few counts of this clone. The chain is built from TRBV10-3 and TRBJ1-2; TRBD1 matches 9 bases. The CDR3 runs to 15 residues. Germline V lookup: CDR1 ENHRY, CDR2 SYGVKD. V was clipped by 4 bases and J by 3 bases; unmatched bases: 6. The CDR3 region is CAISVWTGDYYGYTF. Written as DNA, the CDR3 is TGTGCCATCAGTGTTTGGACAGGGGATTACTATGGCTACACCTTC.